This T cell receptor (beta chain) is drawn from a study of shared clonotypes between healthy human individuals. Study context: Per-donor plates numbered three CD4 naive, three CD4 memory, two CD8 naive and one CD8 memory. Points from the study as a whole: The study drew on few donors, limiting represented genetic and exposure-history diversity. The rarefaction results pointed to incomplete sorted-subset sequencing despite large depth.

V lost 4 bases and J 5 bases, leaving 12 bases between the germline ends. This CDR3 spans 13 amino acids. The germline CDR1 and CDR2 sequences are SGHKS and YYEKEE (reference sequence). To note about this clone: Its matching antigen is unknown.

Data came from immunoSEQ multiplex PCR; TCRdb stores just in-frame clones and leaves some out. The sample shows approximately 1,500,000 clones, 95% to 97% of them seen only once. V usage is TRBV5-5 and J usage is TRBJ2-5; D gene unclear. Sequenced material: naive CD4+ T cells sorted from blood. Subset defined: CD45RA+ positively selected. The origin of this receptor is a man between 25 and 39 years old in good health. Here the CDR3 DNA reads TGTGCCAGCAGCGGAAGGGTGGGGGAGACCCAGTACTTC. The encoded protein is CASSGRVGETQYF.